This T cell receptor (beta chain) was identified in a study of cytomegalovirus exposure and HLA in healthy donors. Whole-study findings and limits: Testing in vitro showed three CMV-associated chains specific for CMV antigens. The classifier reportedly diagnosed cytomegalovirus status with high sensitivity and specificity. According to the study, some 160 TCR beta chains were cytomegalovirus-associated.

Donors came from a validation cohort of over a hundred subjects, distinct from the first 666-subject cohort. Sequencing was performed with immunoSEQ multiplex PCR; in TCRdb, only in-frame clones are kept and a portion is missing. Here the sample spans 150,000 to 200,000 clones, approximately 84% being singletons. A remark on this clone: Its target is unknown.

Germline V gene lookup returns CDR1 SGHNT and CDR2 YYREEE (reference sequence). CDR3 length: 16 residues. The trim removed 3 bases at V and 4 bases at J, leaving 12 bases unmatched. V gene TRBV5-4 combines with J gene TRBJ1-2; TRBD1 agrees at 7 bases. The sequencing sample was made of PBMCs. The TCR originated in a man between 25 and 39 years old in good health and CMV-seropositive. The CDR3: CASSSVLGQVPYGYTF. The CDR3 nucleotides are TGTGCCAGCAGCTCCGTCCTTGGACAGGTCCCCTATGGCTACACCTTC.